These T cell receptor beta chains were read from a single sample in a study of blood T cell repertoires in COVID-19. Clones were read by immunoSEQ multiplex PCR, and TCRdb kept only the in-frame ones, dropping some. This sample has under 300,000 clones; more than 60% occur once, and the top ten carry about 4%. The sequencing input was peripheral blood. All receptors derive from a woman aged 40 to 50 with active or convalescent COVID-19. The CDR3 runs from the conserved cysteine through the conserved F or W. The order of the fields is D gene, CDR3 length, J gene, clone size, V gene, CDR3 protein, CDR3 DNA. D genes are given only for firm matches. Size tells how often a clone was seen (once, few, many) or the class of an expanded clone, and some rows leave it out.

d_call: TRBD2
cdr3_length: 16
j_call: TRBJ2-3
clone_size: .
v_call: TRBV5-4
cdr3_aa: CASSVPTSGFTDTQYF
cdr3_nt: TGTGCCAGCTCCGTCCCGACTAGCGGGTTCACAGATACGCAGTATTTT

d_call: .
cdr3_length: 16
j_call: TRBJ2-2
clone_size: .
v_call: TRBV7-9
cdr3_aa: CASSSRTSANTGELFF
cdr3_nt: TGTGCCAGCAGCTCGAGGACAAGCGCGAACACCGGGGAGCTGTTTTTT

d_call: TRBD1
cdr3_length: 14
j_call: TRBJ2-5
clone_size: .
v_call: TRBV9
cdr3_aa: CASSPQGAWETQYF
cdr3_nt: TGTGCCAGCAGCCCACAGGGGGCCTGGGAGACCCAGTACTTC

d_call: .
cdr3_length: 16
j_call: TRBJ2-3
clone_size: few
v_call: TRBV5-1
cdr3_aa: CASSLSQVFSGYTQYF
cdr3_nt: TGCGCCAGCAGCTTGAGCCAGGTATTCTCTGGTTATACGCAGTATTTT

d_call: TRBD2
cdr3_length: 17
j_call: TRBJ2-1
clone_size: .
v_call: TRBV11-3
cdr3_aa: CASSPGLAGGPFNEQFF
cdr3_nt: TGTGCCAGCAGCCCTGGACTAGCGGGGGGGCCGTTCAATGAGCAGTTCTTC

d_call: .
cdr3_length: 14
j_call: TRBJ2-1
clone_size: .
v_call: TRBV12-5
cdr3_aa: CASGSGLQRGEQFF
cdr3_nt: TGTGCTAGTGGTTCCGGACTACAAAGGGGTGAGCAGTTCTTC

d_call: TRBD1
cdr3_length: 15
j_call: TRBJ1-1
clone_size: few
v_call: TRBV7-9
cdr3_aa: CASSLPDRGPTEAFF
cdr3_nt: TGTGCCAGCAGCTTACCTGACAGGGGTCCCACTGAAGCTTTCTTT

d_call: .
cdr3_length: 13
j_call: TRBJ2-5
clone_size: .
v_call: TRBV7-3
cdr3_aa: CASSSTFGETQYF
cdr3_nt: TGTGCCAGCAGCTCCACCTTCGGAGAGACCCAGTACTTC

d_call: TRBD1
cdr3_length: 14
j_call: TRBJ1-1
clone_size: once
v_call: TRBV5-5
cdr3_aa: CASSWGTGNTEAFF
cdr3_nt: TGTGCCAGCAGCTGGGGGACAGGGAACACTGAAGCTTTCTTT

d_call: .
cdr3_length: 14
j_call: TRBJ2-2
clone_size: .
v_call: TRBV6-4
cdr3_aa: CASSGDAGTGELFF
cdr3_nt: TGTGCCAGCAGTGGGGATGCGGGGACCGGGGAGCTGTTTTTT

d_call: TRBD1
cdr3_length: 14
j_call: TRBJ1-3
clone_size: once
v_call: TRBV3-1/TRBV3-2
cdr3_aa: CASSLGQSGNTIYF
cdr3_nt: TGTGCCAGCAGCTTGGGACAGAGTGGAAACACCATATATTTT

d_call: .
cdr3_length: 16
j_call: TRBJ1-6
clone_size: .
v_call: TRBV7-2
cdr3_aa: CASSLGGLQGSSPLHF
cdr3_nt: TGTGCCAGCAGCTTAGGGGGCCTCCAAGGAAGTTCACCCCTCCACTTT

d_call: .
cdr3_length: 12
j_call: TRBJ1-2
clone_size: many
v_call: TRBV30
cdr3_aa: CAWTQEGYGYTF
cdr3_nt: TGTGCCTGGACCCAGGAGGGCTATGGCTACACCTTC

d_call: .
cdr3_length: 15
j_call: TRBJ2-1
clone_size: .
v_call: TRBV6-2/TRBV6-3
cdr3_aa: CASSLREEGYNEQFF
cdr3_nt: TGTGCCAGCAGTCTCCGGGAAGAGGGCTACAATGAGCAGTTCTTC

d_call: TRBD1
cdr3_length: 15
j_call: TRBJ2-1
clone_size: .
v_call: TRBV5-1
cdr3_aa: CASSWTGDFHNEQFF
cdr3_nt: TGCGCCAGCAGCTGGACAGGAGATTTCCACAATGAGCAGTTCTTC

d_call: TRBD1
cdr3_length: 17
j_call: TRBJ1-3
clone_size: .
v_call: TRBV18
cdr3_aa: CASSPGTGEFAGNTIYF
cdr3_nt: TGTGCCAGCTCACCCGGGACAGGGGAATTTGCTGGAAACACCATATATTTT

d_call: .
cdr3_length: 14
j_call: TRBJ1-4
clone_size: .
v_call: TRBV5-1
cdr3_aa: CASSLDRGNEKLFF
cdr3_nt: TGCGCCAGCAGCTTGGATCGGGGGAATGAAAAACTGTTTTTT

d_call: TRBD1
cdr3_length: 15
j_call: TRBJ1-2
clone_size: .
v_call: TRBV13
cdr3_aa: CASSTGTVTNYGYTF
cdr3_nt: TGTGCCAGCAGCACCGGGACAGTGACTAACTATGGCTACACCTTC

d_call: .
cdr3_length: 11
j_call: TRBJ2-4
clone_size: .
v_call: TRBV10-3
cdr3_aa: CAISTGFIQYF
cdr3_nt: TGTGCCATCAGCACAGGGTTCATTCAGTACTTC

d_call: .
cdr3_length: 14
j_call: TRBJ1-3
clone_size: .
v_call: TRBV5-1
cdr3_aa: CASSFGGDGNTIYF
cdr3_nt: TGCGCCAGCAGCTTCGGAGGGGACGGAAACACCATATATTTT

d_call: .
cdr3_length: 14
j_call: TRBJ1-2
clone_size: few
v_call: TRBV2
cdr3_aa: CASSERGSSYGYTF
cdr3_nt: TGTGCCAGCAGTGAAAGAGGCAGCTCCTATGGCTACACCTTC

d_call: .
cdr3_length: 12
j_call: TRBJ2-1
clone_size: once
v_call: TRBV30
cdr3_aa: CAWSVGGDEQFF
cdr3_nt: TGTGCCTGGAGTGTCGGCGGGGATGAGCAGTTCTTC

d_call: .
cdr3_length: 14
j_call: TRBJ1-1
clone_size: .
v_call: TRBV10-3
cdr3_aa: CAISEGQMNTEAFF
cdr3_nt: TGTGCCATCAGTGAGGGACAGATGAACACTGAAGCTTTCTTT

d_call: TRBD1
cdr3_length: 11
j_call: TRBJ1-2
clone_size: .
v_call: TRBV2
cdr3_aa: CASGQDYGYTF
cdr3_nt: TGTGCCAGCGGACAGGACTATGGCTACACCTTC

d_call: TRBD1
cdr3_length: 13
j_call: TRBJ1-5
clone_size: few
v_call: TRBV30
cdr3_aa: CAWGTGEDQPQHF
cdr3_nt: TGTGCCTGGGGTACAGGGGAGGACCAGCCCCAGCATTTT

d_call: .
cdr3_length: 17
j_call: TRBJ1-4
clone_size: .
v_call: TRBV5-6
cdr3_aa: CASSLGLGAQSNEKLFF
cdr3_nt: TGTGCCAGCAGCTTGGGGTTGGGGGCGCAAAGTAATGAAAAACTGTTTTTT

d_call: TRBD1
cdr3_length: 17
j_call: TRBJ1-2
clone_size: .
v_call: TRBV3-1/TRBV3-2
cdr3_aa: CASSAQFGGQGGYGYTF
cdr3_nt: TGTGCCAGCAGCGCCCAGTTTGGAGGACAGGGAGGCTATGGCTACACCTTC